A single sample gave rise to the 23 T cell receptor beta chains below, sequenced in a study of cytomegalovirus exposure and HLA in healthy donors. TCRdb keeps only in-frame clones here, not all; method: immunoSEQ multiplex PCR. The top ten clones hold 4.2% of a sample with 150,000 to 200,000 clones, under 90% of them seen once. Sequences were obtained from PBMCs. The receptors originated from a man aged 18 to 29 in good health and CMV-seropositive.

A remark on this clone: At one of its ends the junction is not consistent with the germline gene, which may arise from a read error. V and J are TRBV7-7 and TRBJ2-2; the D gene is possibly TRBD1 (5 bases). Germline CDR1 reads SSHAT; CDR2 reads FNYEAQ (reference sequence). There are 15 residues in the CDR3. CDR3 sequence (DNA): TGTGCTAGCAGCCCAGGGCGGACCAACACCGGGGAGCTGTTTTTT. Residues: CASSPGRTNTGELFF.

The V and J genes are TRBV25-1 and TRBJ2-2; 8 nucleotides agree with TRBD2. Unmatched junction bases numbered 0, after V lost 3 bases and J lost 3 bases. The length of the CDR3 is 14 residues. CDR1 is MGHDK and CDR2 is SYGVNS in the germline V gene. This CDR3 is CASSDGRDTGELFF. The CDR3 region has the DNA TGTGCCAGCAGTGACGGGAGGGACACCGGGGAGCTGTTTTTT.

This clone was seen only once. This chain links TRBV28 with TRBJ2-1; 7 nucleotides match TRBD1. The CDR3 is 16 amino acids. The germline V gene encodes CDR1 MDHEN and CDR2 SYDVKM. V lost 1 base, J lost 6 bases, and 9 bases stayed unmatched. As DNA, the CDR3 is TGTGCCAGCAGTTTATATATTAGGGGGCAAAGCAATGAGCAGTTCTTC. It specifies CASSLYIRGQSNEQFF.

This clone has just one count. The V call is TRBV7-3, the J call TRBJ2-3; TRBD1 might be the D (6 bases). The CDR3 contains 13 residues. The V and J ends lost 7 bases and 4 bases respectively, with 12 bases between them. Germline V gives CDR1 SGHTA, CDR2 FQGTGA. DNA of the CDR3: TGTGCCAGCACCAGGGGCCCCTCAGATACGCAGTATTTT. Translation: CASTRGPSDTQYF.

This clone was seen at least ten times. This chain uses TRBV11-2 with TRBJ1-1; D might be TRBD1 (6 bases). The CDR3 extends over 13 amino acids. Germline CDR1 and CDR2: SGHAT and FQNNGV. Trimming left V 2 bases short and J 10 bases short, with 14 bases between. This CDR3 is CASSLSSGVGAFF. CDR3 bases: TGTGCCAGCAGCTTAAGTTCAGGGGTTGGAGCTTTCTTT.

CDR3: CASSFGTSGSYEQYF. The CDR3 coding sequence is TGTGCCAGCAGCTTCGGGACTAGCGGTTCCTACGAGCAGTACTTC. The chain is built from TRBV7-8 and TRBJ2-7; TRBD2 aligns across 11 bases. The CDR3 sequence is 15 residues long. Germline CDR1 SGHVS, CDR2 FQNEAQ. V shed 3 bases and J 1 base; nucleotides not matched to a gene: 2.

The chain employs TRBV19 and TRBJ1-1; tentative D call: TRBD1 (5 bases). Trimming stripped 0 bases from V and 1 base from J, with 9 bases between. This CDR3 region has 15 residues. From germline, CDR1 is LNHDA and CDR2 SQIVND (reference sequence). CDR3 residues: CASSIDLRGNTEAFF. As DNA, the CDR3 is TGTGCCAGTAGTATAGATCTTAGGGGGAACACTGAAGCTTTCTTT.

This rearrangement joins TRBV21-1 to TRBJ2-7; the table's D gene call, TRBD1, was not cross checked with the DNA. TRBV21-1 is shown as a pseudogene. The CDR3 is made up of 17 amino acids. CDR3 DNA: TGTGCCAGCAGCAATTTTAGGGAGACAGGGGGACCCTACGAGCAGTACTTC. Amino acids: CASSNFRETGGPYEQYF.

This sequence joins TRBV18 and TRBJ2-1; TRBD1 is a possible D gene (6 bases). Germline loops: CDR1 KGHSH, CDR2 LQKENI. The V and J ends lost 3 bases and 9 bases respectively, with 9 bases between them. There are 12 residues in the CDR3. The CDR3 sequence is CASSPAGAEQFF. CDR3 in DNA: TGTGCCAGCTCACCCGCAGGGGCTGAGCAGTTCTTC.

The chain joins TRBV11-1 to TRBJ2-7, with a possible D match to TRBD2 (5 bases). The V end lost 4 bases, the J end lost 2 bases, and 9 bases lay between the germline ends. CDR1 and CDR2 from the germline V gene are SGHAT and FQDESV (reference sequence). CDR3 length: 13 residues. CDR3 in amino acids: CASSSRRAYEQYF. CDR3 coding DNA: TGTGCCAGCAGCTCCAGGCGGGCCTACGAGCAGTACTTC.

The V gene is TRBV28, the J gene TRBJ2-7, with a possible D match to TRBD2 (5 bases). CDR3 length: 13 amino acids. The V gene lost 6 bases and the J gene lost 2 bases, with 11 bases spanning the gap. Germline V gene sequence: CDR1 MDHEN, CDR2 SYDVKM. CDR3: CASRDFGAYEQYF. As DNA, the CDR3 is TGTGCCAGCAGAGACTTCGGGGCCTACGAGCAGTACTTC.

V and J are TRBV7-2 and TRBJ1-5, with unresolved D. Trimming removed 2 bases from V and 9 bases from J, with 14 bases in between. Germline loops: CDR1 SGHTA, CDR2 FQGNSA. The CDR3 runs to 14 residues. The DNA of the CDR3 is TGTGCCAGCAGCTTATTCCCTATAATGTGGCCCCAGCATTTT. This translates into CASSLFPIMWPQHF.

The rearrangement links TRBV28 to TRBJ1-5, with TRBD1 as a possible D gene (6 bases). Germline V CDR1 and CDR2: MDHEN, SYDVKM. This CDR3 contains 15 residues. The ends were cut back, 10 bases at V and 2 bases at J, with 18 bases in the middle. The CDR3 loop is CATRDGGRGNQPQHF. CDR3 nucleotide sequence: TGTGCCACCAGAGATGGGGGCAGGGGCAATCAGCCCCAGCATTTT.

The gene calls are TRBV5-4 and TRBJ2-1, with 12 bases that match TRBD2. Germline V CDR1 and CDR2: SGHNT, YYREEE (reference sequence). V gave up 0 bases and J gave up 10 bases; unmatched junction bases: 5. The CDR3 has 15 residues. CDR3 sequence: CASSLVTSGSWEQFF. DNA of the CDR3: TGTGCCAGCAGCTTGGTGACTAGCGGGAGTTGGGAGCAGTTCTTC.

V usage is TRBV30 and J usage is TRBJ2-3, with 10 bases fitting TRBD2. This CDR3 is built from 14 residues. V trimming: 5 bases; J trimming: 1 base; junction bases outside the gene matches: 3. The germline CDR1 and CDR2 sequences are GTSNPN and SVGIG (reference sequence). Written as DNA, the CDR3 is TGTGCCTGGTACACTAGCGGGGGCACAGATACGCAGTATTTT. Its translation is CAWYTSGGTDTQYF. The full variable domain, its missing parts supplied by reference TRBV30 and TRBJ2-3, is SQTIHQWPATLVQPVGSPLSLECTVEGTSNPNLYWYRQAAGRGLQLLFYSVGIGQISSEVPQNLSASRPQDRQFILSSKKLLLSDSGFYLCAWYTSGGTDTQYFGPGTRLTVL.

The V call is TRBV5-1, the J call TRBJ2-1, with a weak D call TRBD2 (6 bases). CDR3 length: 14 amino acids. Germline CDR1 SGHRS, CDR2 YFSETQ. Deletions cut 6 bases from V and 8 bases from J, with 18 bases between. CDR3 in amino acids: CASTLSSGVYEQFF. The CDR3 DNA reads TGCGCCAGCACTCTTTCGTCGGGAGTGTATGAGCAGTTCTTC. Using reference TRBV5-1 and TRBJ2-1 for the parts outside the CDR3, the full variable domain is KAGVTQTPRYLIKTRGQQVTLSCSPISGHRSVSWYQQTPGQGLQFLFEYFSETQRNKGNFPGRFSGRQFSNSRSEMNVSTLELGDSALYLCASTLSSGVYEQFFGPGTRLTVL.

This chain links TRBV11-3 with TRBJ2-2, with a possible D match to TRBD2 (6 bases). V gave up 2 bases and J gave up 11 bases, with 15 bases separating them. The CDR3 covers 14 residues. Per the germline V gene, CDR1 is SGHNT and CDR2 is YENEEA. For the CDR3, the DNA is TGTGCCAGCAGCTTAAACGGGGGAGGCGGCGAGCTGTTTTTT. Its protein is CASSLNGGGGELFF.

The rearrangement links TRBV29-1 to TRBJ2-7, with D possibly being TRBD2 (6 bases). Trimming took off 4 bases at V and 6 bases at J, with 16 bases between the two ends. CDR1 SQVTM and CDR2 ANQGSEA come from the germline V gene. The CDR3 length is 13 residues. CDR3 residues: CSVARTVEGEQYF. For the CDR3, the DNA is TGCAGCGTTGCTAGGACGGTGGAGGGCGAGCAGTACTTC.

The chain is built from TRBV5-1 and TRBJ2-7, with 14 bases aligning to TRBD2. The germline V gene has CDR1 SGHRS and CDR2 YFSETQ. This CDR3 has 16 residues. Unmatched junction bases numbered 7, after V lost 4 bases and J lost 4 bases. CDR3 in DNA: TGCGCCAGCAGCATCCGACTAGCGGGAGGGCCTTACGAGCAGTACTTC. As protein: CASSIRLAGGPYEQYF.

V is TRBV9 and J is TRBJ1-4, with D perhaps matching TRBD1 (5 bases). Germline V gene sequence: CDR1 SGDLS, CDR2 YYNGEE. V dropped 2 bases and J dropped 3 bases, with 11 bases sitting between them. CDR3 length: 15 residues. The CDR3 sequence: CASSVGGSPNEKLFF. The CDR3 DNA follows: TGTGCCAGCAGCGTCGGGGGGTCCCCTAATGAAAAACTGTTTTTT.

The V call is TRBV5-1, the J call TRBJ2-5, with D tentatively TRBD1 (6 bases). Trimming shortened V by 4 bases and J by 4 bases, and 17 bases separated the two germline ends. The V gene's germline CDR1 is SGHRS and CDR2 YFSETQ. The CDR3 length is 15 residues. CDR3: CASSIVTGWGETQYF. The CDR3 DNA sequence: TGCGCCAGCAGCATAGTTACAGGGTGGGGAGAGACCCAGTACTTC.

This chain links TRBV11-2 with TRBJ2-7, with 9 bases lining up with TRBD1. Trimming took 5 bases from V and 3 from J; bases not matched to a gene: 11. Germline CDR1 and CDR2: SGHAT and FQNNGV. The CDR3 totals 16 residues. CDR3 nucleotide sequence: TGTGCCAGCAGCACTCAGACAGGGGGGAGAGGCTACGAGCAGTACTTC. Protein sequence: CASSTQTGGRGYEQYF. Combining the CDR3 with reference TRBV11-2 and TRBJ2-7 gives the whole variable domain EAGVAQSPRYKIIEKRQSVAFWCNPISGHATLYWYQQILGQGPKLLIQFQNNGVVDDSQLPKDRFSAERLKGVDSTLKIQPAKLEDSAVYLCASSTQTGGRGYEQYFGPGTRLTVT.

This chain uses TRBV5-1 with TRBJ2-3, with D perhaps matching TRBD2 (6 bases). CDR3 size: 15 residues. Looked up from germline, CDR1 is SGHRS and CDR2 is YFSETQ. V was pared by 0 bases and J by 4 bases, with 12 bases between. CDR3 sequence (DNA): TGCGCCAGCAGCTTGGGCGGGAAGGTCGCAGATACGCAGTATTTT. Protein: CASSLGGKVADTQYF.